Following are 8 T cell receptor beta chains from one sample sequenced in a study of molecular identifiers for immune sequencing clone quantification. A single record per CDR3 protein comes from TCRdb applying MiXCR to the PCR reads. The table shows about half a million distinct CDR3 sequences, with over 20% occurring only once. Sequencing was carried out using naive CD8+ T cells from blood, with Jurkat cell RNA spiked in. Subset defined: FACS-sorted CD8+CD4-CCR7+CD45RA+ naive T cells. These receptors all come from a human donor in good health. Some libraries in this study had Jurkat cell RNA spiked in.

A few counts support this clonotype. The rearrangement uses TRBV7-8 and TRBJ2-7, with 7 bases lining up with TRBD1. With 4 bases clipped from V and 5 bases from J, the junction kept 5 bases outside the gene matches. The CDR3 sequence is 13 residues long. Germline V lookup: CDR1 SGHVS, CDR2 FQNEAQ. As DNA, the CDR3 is TGTGCCAGCAGCTGGGGACAGATCAACGAGCAGTACTTC. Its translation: CASSWGQINEQYF.

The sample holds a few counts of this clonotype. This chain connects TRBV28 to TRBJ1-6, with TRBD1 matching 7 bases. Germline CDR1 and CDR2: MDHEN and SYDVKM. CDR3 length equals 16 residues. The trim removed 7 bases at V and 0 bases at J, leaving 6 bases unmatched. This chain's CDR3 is CASIRDRVSYNSPLHF. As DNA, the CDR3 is TGTGCCAGCATCAGAGACAGGGTCTCCTATAATTCACCCCTCCACTTT.

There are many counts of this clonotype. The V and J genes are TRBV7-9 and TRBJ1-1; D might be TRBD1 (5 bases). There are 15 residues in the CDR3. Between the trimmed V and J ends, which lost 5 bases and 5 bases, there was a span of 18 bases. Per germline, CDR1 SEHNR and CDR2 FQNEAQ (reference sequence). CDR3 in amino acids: CASSDYRLLGTEAFF. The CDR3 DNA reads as TGTGCCAGCAGCGACTACAGGTTGTTAGGTACTGAAGCTTTCTTT.

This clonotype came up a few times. The CDR3 sequence: CASHTRGREYGYTF. CDR3 in DNA: TGTGCCAGCCATACTAGAGGCAGGGAGTATGGCTACACCTTC. The rearrangement joins TRBV11-2 to TRBJ1-2; weak D call: TRBD1 (5 bases). The CDR3 consists of 14 residues. CDR1 and CDR2 from the germline V gene are SGHAT and FQNNGV. V lost 8 bases, J lost 5 bases, and 18 bases lay in between.

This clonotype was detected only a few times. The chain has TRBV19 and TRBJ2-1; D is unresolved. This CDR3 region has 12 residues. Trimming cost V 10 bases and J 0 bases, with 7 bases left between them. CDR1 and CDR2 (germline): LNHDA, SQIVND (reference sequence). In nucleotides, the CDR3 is TGTGCCACCCTGGCCTCCTACAATGAGCAGTTCTTC. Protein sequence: CATLASYNEQFF.

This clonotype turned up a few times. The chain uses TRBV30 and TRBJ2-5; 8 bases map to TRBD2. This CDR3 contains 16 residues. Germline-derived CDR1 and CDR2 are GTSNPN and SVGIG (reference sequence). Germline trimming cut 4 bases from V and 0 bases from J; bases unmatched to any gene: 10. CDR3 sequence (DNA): TGTGCCTGGACCAGCCGGGGGGGCTTGTACCAAGAGACCCAGTACTTC. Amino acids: CAWTSRGGLYQETQYF.

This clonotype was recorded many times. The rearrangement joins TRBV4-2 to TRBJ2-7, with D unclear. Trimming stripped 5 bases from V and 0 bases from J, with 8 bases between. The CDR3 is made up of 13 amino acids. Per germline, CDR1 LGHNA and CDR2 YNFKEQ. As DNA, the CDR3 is TGTGCCAGCAGCGCTCCGAGCTCCTACGAGCAGTACTTC. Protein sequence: CASSAPSSYEQYF.

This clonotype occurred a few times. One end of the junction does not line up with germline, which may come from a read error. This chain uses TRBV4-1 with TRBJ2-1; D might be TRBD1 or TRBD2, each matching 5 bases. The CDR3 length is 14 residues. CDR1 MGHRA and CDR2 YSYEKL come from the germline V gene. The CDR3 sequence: CASGQGALGDEQFF. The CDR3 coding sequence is TGCGCCAGCGGCCAAGGCGCTCTGGGGGATGAGCAGTTCTTC.